These 13 T cell receptor beta chains came from one sample sequenced in a study of blood T cell repertoires in COVID-19. Method: immunoSEQ multiplex PCR; TCRdb's copy keeps in-frame clones and lacks some. The sample shows over 150,000 clones, approximately 81% of them seen only once. Sequenced input: peripheral blood. These receptors all come from an older woman with COVID-19, enrolled during active disease.

This rearrangement joins TRBV3-1 (or the pseudogene TRBV3-2) to TRBJ1-6, with a possible D match to TRBD1 (6 bases). The germline V gene encodes CDR1 LGHDT and CDR2 YNNKEL (reference sequence). Trimming removed 1 base at V and 9 bases at J, with 22 bases between. This CDR3 spans 18 amino acids. The CDR3 sequence: CASSQVPQGLGRGSPLHF. CDR3 nucleotides: TGTGCCAGCAGCCAAGTTCCCCAGGGGCTTGGGAGGGGTTCACCCCTCCACTTT.

To note about this clone: At the DNA level, this CDR3 is encoded by other sequences in the same sample as well. The chain employs TRBV19 and TRBJ1-1; tentative D call: TRBD1 (5 bases). The CDR3 is 13 amino acids. Germline V gives CDR1 LNHDA, CDR2 SQIVND (reference sequence). V lost 5 bases to trimming and J lost 4 bases, with 11 bases between them. CDR3 sequence (DNA): TGTGCCAGTAGTCGTGACAGAGGCACTGAAGCTTTCTTT. It translates to CASSRDRGTEAFF.

This sequence joins TRBV27 and TRBJ1-5; 8 bases line up with TRBD1. The germline gives CDR1 MNHEY, CDR2 SMNVEV (reference sequence). V lost 0 bases and J lost 6; bases outside the gene matches: 4. This CDR3 is built from 15 residues. CDR3 amino acids: CASSLSGQGAQPQHF. For the CDR3, the DNA is TGTGCCAGCAGTTTATCGGGGCAGGGGGCTCAGCCCCAGCATTTT.

The sample holds one count of this clone. The chain joins TRBV7-6 to TRBJ2-5; tentatively, D is TRBD2 (6 bases). Germline V CDR1 and CDR2: SGHVS, FNYEAQ. Trimming took off 4 bases at V and 5 bases at J, with 20 bases between the two ends. This CDR3 has 16 residues. For the CDR3, the DNA is TGTGCCAGCAGCTGTCTGAACCCGGGAGTAAGGGAGACCCAGTACTTC. Translated, it gives CASSCLNPGVRETQYF.

J is TRBJ1-2 and V is TRBV28; 8 bases match TRBD1. The germline CDR1 and CDR2 sequences are MDHEN and SYDVKM. The CDR3 is 16 amino acids. V shed 5 bases, J shed 8 bases, and the junction held 16 bases outside the gene matches. The CDR3 bases are TGTGCCAGCAGTCCCTCCGGACAGGGAGCCTTCTTAGGCTACACCTTC. Amino acid sequence: CASSPSGQGAFLGYTF.

A few counts support this clone. V usage is TRBV9 and J usage is TRBJ1-4; D is uncertain. CDR1 and CDR2 from the germline V gene are SGDLS and YYNGEE. V dropped 3 bases and J dropped 0 bases, with 12 bases sitting between them. The CDR3 loop spans 16 amino acids. The CDR3 region is CASSARVEATNEKLFF. The CDR3 nucleotides are TGTGCCAGCAGCGCCCGGGTTGAGGCAACTAATGAAAAACTGTTTTTT.

The rearrangement uses TRBV18 and TRBJ2-6; possible D gene TRBD2, 6 bases. There are 16 residues in the CDR3. Trimming cost V 2 bases and J 1 base, with 9 bases left between them. CDR1 and CDR2 (germline): KGHSH, LQKENI. DNA for the CDR3: TGTGCCAGCTCACCATCAGGGACTTCTGGGGCCAACGTCCTGACTTTC. Translation gives CASSPSGTSGANVLTF.

V usage is TRBV6-4 and J usage is TRBJ2-2; 7 positions agree with TRBD1. The V gene's germline CDR1 is MRHNA and CDR2 SNTAGT. The trim removed 3 bases at V and 4 bases at J, leaving 8 bases unmatched. The CDR3 has 16 residues. The CDR3 sequence: CASSEITTGSTGELFF. In DNA form, the CDR3 reads TGTGCCAGCAGTGAAATAACGACAGGGTCCACCGGGGAGCTGTTTTTT.

The rearrangement joins TRBV18 to TRBJ1-2, with 10 nucleotides matching TRBD1. This CDR3 is built from 18 residues. The ends lost 2 bases at V and 3 bases at J; junction bases unmatched: 12. The germline V gene has CDR1 KGHSH and CDR2 LQKENI. This CDR3 reads CASSPGVSTGGQDYGYTF. In nucleotides, the CDR3 is TGTGCCAGCTCACCAGGAGTGTCGACAGGGGGCCAGGACTATGGCTACACCTTC.

This clone came up once. The V call is TRBV15, the J call TRBJ1-5; 7 positions match TRBD1. J lost 6 bases, V lost 0 bases, and 8 bases had no gene match. The V gene's germline CDR1 is LNHNV and CDR2 YYDKDF (reference sequence). The CDR3 is made up of 16 amino acids. The CDR3 bases are TGTGCCACCAGCAGAGATGGAACAGGGGATGGTCAGCCCCAGCATTTT. As protein: CATSRDGTGDGQPQHF.

The chain has TRBV7-9 and TRBJ2-5, with D maybe TRBD2 (5 bases). Germline CDR1 and CDR2: SEHNR and FQNEAQ (reference sequence). The ends were cut back, 5 bases at V and 9 bases at J, with 16 bases in the middle. The CDR3 is made up of 13 amino acids. CDR3 sequence (DNA): TGTGCCAGCAGCCAGGCCGGGGATACGGCCCAGTACTTC. Translating it yields CASSQAGDTAQYF.

V and J are TRBV4-1 and TRBJ1-4; 9 nucleotides agree with TRBD1. The ends lost 4 bases at V and 10 bases at J; junction bases unmatched: 13. Germline V gives CDR1 MGHRA, CDR2 YSYEKL. This CDR3 has 16 residues. The CDR3 DNA follows: TGCGCCAGCAGCCTCGGGACCGGGACAGGGCAGGGAAAACTGTTTTTT. It encodes CASSLGTGTGQGKLFF.

This clone was seen once. The chain carries TRBV5-8 and TRBJ1-5; 7 bases agree with TRBD1. V shed 5 bases and J 6 bases; nucleotides not matched to a gene: 11. The germline V gene has CDR1 SGHTS and CDR2 YDEGEE. The CDR3 extends over 15 amino acids. CDR3 nucleotides: TGTGCCAGCAGACTACAGGGGCCCCTCGGTCAGCCCCAGCATTTT. It codes for CASRLQGPLGQPQHF.